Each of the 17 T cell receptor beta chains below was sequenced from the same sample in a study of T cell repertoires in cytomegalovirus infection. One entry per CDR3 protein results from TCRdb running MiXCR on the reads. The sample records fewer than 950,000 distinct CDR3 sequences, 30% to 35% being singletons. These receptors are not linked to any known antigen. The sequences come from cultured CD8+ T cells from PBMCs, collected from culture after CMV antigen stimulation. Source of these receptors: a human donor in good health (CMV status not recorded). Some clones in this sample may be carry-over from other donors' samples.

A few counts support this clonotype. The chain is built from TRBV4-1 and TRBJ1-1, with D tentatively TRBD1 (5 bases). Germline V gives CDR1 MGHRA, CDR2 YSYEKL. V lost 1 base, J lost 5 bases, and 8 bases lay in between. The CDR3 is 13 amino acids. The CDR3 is CASSQVSGTEAFF. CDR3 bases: TGCGCCAGCAGCCAAGTTTCAGGGACTGAAGCTTTCTTT.

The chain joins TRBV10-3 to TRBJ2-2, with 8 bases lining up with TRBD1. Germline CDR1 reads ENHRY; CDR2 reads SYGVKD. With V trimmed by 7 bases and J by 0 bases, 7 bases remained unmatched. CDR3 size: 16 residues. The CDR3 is CAITDRGNANTGELFF. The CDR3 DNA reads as TGTGCCATCACTGACAGGGGCAACGCGAACACCGGGGAGCTGTTTTTT.

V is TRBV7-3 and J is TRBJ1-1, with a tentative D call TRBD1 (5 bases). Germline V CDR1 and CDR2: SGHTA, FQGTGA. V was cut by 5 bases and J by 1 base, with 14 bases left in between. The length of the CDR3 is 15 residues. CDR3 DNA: TGTGCCAGCAGCCGGACTTGGGGCGCGAACACTGAAGCTTTCTTT. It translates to CASSRTWGANTEAFF.

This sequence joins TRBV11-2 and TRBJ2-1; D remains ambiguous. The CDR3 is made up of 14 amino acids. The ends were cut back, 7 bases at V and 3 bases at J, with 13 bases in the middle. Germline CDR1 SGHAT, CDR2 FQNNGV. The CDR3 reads CASNSGGDYNEQFF. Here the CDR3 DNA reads TGTGCCAGCAACTCTGGCGGAGACTACAATGAGCAGTTCTTC.

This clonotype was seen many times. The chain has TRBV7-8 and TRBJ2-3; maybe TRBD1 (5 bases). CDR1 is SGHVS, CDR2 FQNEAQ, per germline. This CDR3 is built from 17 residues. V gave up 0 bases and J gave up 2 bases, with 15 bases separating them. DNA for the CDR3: TGTGCCAGCAGCTTAGCGGTGAGGACACGGTACACAGATACGCAGTATTTT. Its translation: CASSLAVRTRYTDTQYF.

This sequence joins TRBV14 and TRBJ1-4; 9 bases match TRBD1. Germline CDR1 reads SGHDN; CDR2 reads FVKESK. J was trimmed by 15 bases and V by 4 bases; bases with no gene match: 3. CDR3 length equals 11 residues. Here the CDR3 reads CASSLGDRVFF. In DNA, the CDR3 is TGTGCCAGCAGCCTCGGGGACAGGGTGTTTTTT.

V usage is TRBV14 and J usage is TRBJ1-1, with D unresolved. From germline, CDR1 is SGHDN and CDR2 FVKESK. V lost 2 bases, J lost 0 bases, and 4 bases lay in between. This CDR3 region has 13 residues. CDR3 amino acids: CASSQLMNTEAFF. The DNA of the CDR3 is TGTGCCAGCAGCCAACTCATGAACACTGAAGCTTTCTTT.

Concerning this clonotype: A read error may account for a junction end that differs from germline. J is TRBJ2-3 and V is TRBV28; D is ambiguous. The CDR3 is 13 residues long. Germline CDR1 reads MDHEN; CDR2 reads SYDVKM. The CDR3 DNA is TGTGCCAGCAGTTTATCTGCGCCAGATATGCAGTATTTT. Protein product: CASSLSAPDMQYF.

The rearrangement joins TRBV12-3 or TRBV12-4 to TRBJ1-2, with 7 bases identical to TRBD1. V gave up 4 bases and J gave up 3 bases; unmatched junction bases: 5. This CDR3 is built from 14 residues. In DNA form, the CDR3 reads TGTGCCAGCAGTTGGACAGGTGGGGACTATGGCTACACCTTC. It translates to CASSWTGGDYGYTF.

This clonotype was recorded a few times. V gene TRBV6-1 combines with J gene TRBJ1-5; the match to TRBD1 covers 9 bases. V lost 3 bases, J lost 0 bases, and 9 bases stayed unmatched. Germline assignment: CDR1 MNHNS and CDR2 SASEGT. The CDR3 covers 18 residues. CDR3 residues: CASSDWGTGIYSNQPQHF. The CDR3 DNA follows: TGTGCCAGCAGTGACTGGGGGACAGGGATTTATAGCAATCAGCCCCAGCATTTT.

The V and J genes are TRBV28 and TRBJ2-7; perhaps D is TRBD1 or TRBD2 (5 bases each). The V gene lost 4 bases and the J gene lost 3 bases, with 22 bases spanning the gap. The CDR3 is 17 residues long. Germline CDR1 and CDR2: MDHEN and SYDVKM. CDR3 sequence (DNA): TGTGCCAGCAGTTCCCCTGTGAGGGGCAATTACAACTACGAGCAGTACTTC. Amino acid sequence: CASSSPVRGNYNYEQYF.

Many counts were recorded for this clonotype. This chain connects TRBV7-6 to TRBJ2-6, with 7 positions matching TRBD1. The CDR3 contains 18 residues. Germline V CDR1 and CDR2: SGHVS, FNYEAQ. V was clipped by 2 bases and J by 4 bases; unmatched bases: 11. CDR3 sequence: CASSLRQGEWPGANVLTF. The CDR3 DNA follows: TGTGCCAGCAGCTTACGACAGGGCGAGTGGCCCGGGGCCAACGTCCTGACTTTC.

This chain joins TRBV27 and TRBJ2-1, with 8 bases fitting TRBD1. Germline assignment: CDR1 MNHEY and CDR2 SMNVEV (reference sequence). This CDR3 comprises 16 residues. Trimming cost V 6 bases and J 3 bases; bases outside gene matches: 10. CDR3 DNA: TGTGCCAGCAGCCTCGGACAGGGTGGAAACTACAATGAGCAGTTCTTC. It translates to CASSLGQGGNYNEQFF.

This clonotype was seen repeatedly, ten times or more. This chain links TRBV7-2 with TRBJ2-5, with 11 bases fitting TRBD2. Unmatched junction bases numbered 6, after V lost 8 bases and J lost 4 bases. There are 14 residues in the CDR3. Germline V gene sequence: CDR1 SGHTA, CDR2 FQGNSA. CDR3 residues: CASLAGGPVETQYF. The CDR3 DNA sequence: TGTGCCAGCTTAGCGGGGGGGCCAGTAGAGACCCAGTACTTC.

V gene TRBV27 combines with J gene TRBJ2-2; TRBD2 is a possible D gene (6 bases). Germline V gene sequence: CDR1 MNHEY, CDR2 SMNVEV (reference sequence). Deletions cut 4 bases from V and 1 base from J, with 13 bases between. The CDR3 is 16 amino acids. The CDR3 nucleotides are TGTGCCAGCAGTTCTCGACTAGACGAGAACACCGGGGAGCTGTTTTTT. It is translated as CASSSRLDENTGELFF.

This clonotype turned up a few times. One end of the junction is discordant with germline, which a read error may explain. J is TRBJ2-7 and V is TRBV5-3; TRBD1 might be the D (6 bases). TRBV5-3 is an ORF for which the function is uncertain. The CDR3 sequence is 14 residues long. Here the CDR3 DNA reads TGTGCCAGCAGCTTTGAGAACAGGGAATACGAGCAGTACTTC. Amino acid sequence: CASSFENREYEQYF.

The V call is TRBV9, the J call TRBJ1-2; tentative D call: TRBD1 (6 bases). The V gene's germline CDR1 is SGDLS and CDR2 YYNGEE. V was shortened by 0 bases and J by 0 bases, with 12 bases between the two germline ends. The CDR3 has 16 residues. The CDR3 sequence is CASSVATGGPNYGYTF. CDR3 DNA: TGTGCCAGCAGCGTAGCTACTGGGGGGCCTAACTATGGCTACACCTTC. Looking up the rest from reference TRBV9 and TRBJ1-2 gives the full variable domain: DSGVTQTPKHLITATGQRVTLRCSPRSGDLSVYWYQQSLDQGLQFLIQYYNGEERAKGNILERFSAQQFPDLHSELNLSSLELGDSALYFCASSVATGGPNYGYTFGSGTRLTVV.